These T cell receptor beta chains were read from a single sample in a study of blood T cell repertoires in COVID-19. The data were produced by immunoSEQ multiplex PCR, yet TCRdb's version contains in-frame clones alone and is incomplete. The sample includes roughly 100,000 clones, 70% to 85% of them seen just once. The specimen sequenced was peripheral blood. These receptors were obtained from a woman older than 75 with active or convalescent COVID-19. Both conserved end residues are part of each CDR3. The order of the fields is D gene, V gene, J gene, clone size, CDR3 DNA, CDR3 protein. The D gene is left open where the match is weak. Part of the rows lack a size; the others show once, few, many or a class for expanded clones.

d_gene: NA
v_gene: TRBV3-1/TRBV3-2
j_gene: TRBJ1-1
abundance: NA
CDR3nt: TGTGCCAGCAGCCCGACAGGCATGAACACTGAAGCTTTCTTT
CDR3aa: CASSPTGMNTEAFF

d_gene: NA
v_gene: TRBV24-1
j_gene: TRBJ2-7
abundance: NA
CDR3nt: TGTGCCACCAGTTCACAGGGTAGGGCCTACGAGCAGTACTTC
CDR3aa: CATSSQGRAYEQYF

d_gene: NA
v_gene: TRBV12-3/TRBV12-4
j_gene: TRBJ1-4
abundance: once
CDR3nt: TGTGCCAGCCGGGGGACCAAACTGTTTTTT
CDR3aa: CASRGTKLFF

d_gene: NA
v_gene: TRBV5-6
j_gene: TRBJ1-5
abundance: NA
CDR3nt: TGTGCCAGCAGCTTTTGGGGCCTAAATCAGCCCCAGCATTTT
CDR3aa: CASSFWGLNQPQHF

d_gene: TRBD1
v_gene: TRBV6-5
j_gene: TRBJ1-4
abundance: NA
CDR3nt: TGTGCCAGCAGTTACCGGCCTGGGACAGGGACTGAAAAACTGTTTTTT
CDR3aa: CASSYRPGTGTEKLFF

d_gene: TRBD1
v_gene: TRBV6-2/TRBV6-3
j_gene: TRBJ1-5
abundance: NA
CDR3nt: TGTGCCAGCAGTAGAGGGATCGGACAGGGAAGAGGGCTTAGTCAGCCCCAGCATTTT
CDR3aa: CASSRGIGQGRGLSQPQHF

d_gene: NA
v_gene: TRBV29-1
j_gene: TRBJ1-2
abundance: few
CDR3nt: TGCAGCGTTAAACCGGGAGCTTACACCTTC
CDR3aa: CSVKPGAYTF

d_gene: NA
v_gene: TRBV6-1
j_gene: TRBJ2-1
abundance: NA
CDR3nt: TGTGCCAGCAGTGGTCAGGGGTACCGCTCCTACAATGAGCAGTTCTTC
CDR3aa: CASSGQGYRSYNEQFF

d_gene: NA
v_gene: TRBV3-1/TRBV3-2
j_gene: TRBJ1-1
abundance: many
CDR3nt: TGTGCCAGCAGCCATGGACGGACTAACACTGAAGCTTTCTTT
CDR3aa: CASSHGRTNTEAFF

d_gene: NA
v_gene: TRBV7-2
j_gene: TRBJ2-5
abundance: NA
CDR3nt: TGTGCCAGCAGCTTAGATACGGGGACCCAGTACTTC
CDR3aa: CASSLDTGTQYF

d_gene: NA
v_gene: TRBV28
j_gene: TRBJ2-2
abundance: NA
CDR3nt: TGTGCCAGCAGTTTATCTAGTTTCGCCGGGGAGCTGTTTTTT
CDR3aa: CASSLSSFAGELFF

d_gene: NA
v_gene: TRBV19
j_gene: TRBJ1-4
abundance: NA
CDR3nt: TGTGCCAGCACCACGCTAGGGGAAAAGAATGAAAAACTGTTTTTT
CDR3aa: CASTTLGEKNEKLFF

d_gene: TRBD1
v_gene: TRBV4-1
j_gene: TRBJ1-2
abundance: NA
CDR3nt: TGCGCCAGCAGCCAAGCAACAGGGGAAGCTGGCTACACCTTC
CDR3aa: CASSQATGEAGYTF

d_gene: NA
v_gene: TRBV18
j_gene: TRBJ2-7
abundance: NA
CDR3nt: TGTGCCAGCACCTCAGGGCCGTCTAACTACGAGCAGTACTTC
CDR3aa: CASTSGPSNYEQYF

d_gene: NA
v_gene: TRBV9
j_gene: TRBJ2-1
abundance: NA
CDR3nt: TGTGCCAGCAGCCCATCGATCTTAACTAGCAGGTCCTACAATGAGCAGTTCTTC
CDR3aa: CASSPSILTSRSYNEQFF

d_gene: TRBD2
v_gene: TRBV9
j_gene: TRBJ2-7
abundance: NA
CDR3nt: TGTGCCAGCAGCGTAGACCTGCGGCGGGGGGACGCCTACGAGCAGTACTTC
CDR3aa: CASSVDLRRGDAYEQYF

d_gene: TRBD2
v_gene: TRBV19
j_gene: TRBJ2-7
abundance: NA
CDR3nt: TGTGCCAGTAGTCAACCGGGACTACTTGTGGACGAGCAGTACTTC
CDR3aa: CASSQPGLLVDEQYF

d_gene: NA
v_gene: TRBV19
j_gene: TRBJ1-5
abundance: few
CDR3nt: TGTGCCAGTAGATGGCAGGGAACACAGCCCCAGCATTTT
CDR3aa: CASRWQGTQPQHF

d_gene: NA
v_gene: TRBV7-7
j_gene: TRBJ2-5
abundance: NA
CDR3nt: TGTGCTAGCAGCTTAAGCCCCCCGGAGACCCAGTACTTC
CDR3aa: CASSLSPPETQYF

d_gene: NA
v_gene: TRBV7-3
j_gene: TRBJ1-3
abundance: NA
CDR3nt: TGTGCCAGCAGCTTAAGTAGTGGAAACACCATATATTTT
CDR3aa: CASSLSSGNTIYF

d_gene: NA
v_gene: TRBV5-1
j_gene: TRBJ1-2
abundance: NA
CDR3nt: TGCGCCAGCAGCTTGGCCGGTCAGGCCCCTTCCAGCTACACCTTC
CDR3aa: CASSLAGQAPSSYTF

d_gene: TRBD1
v_gene: TRBV11-2
j_gene: TRBJ2-7
abundance: NA
CDR3nt: TGTGCCAGCAGCTGGCGAGACAGGGAATCTAACGAGCAGTACTTC
CDR3aa: CASSWRDRESNEQYF

d_gene: TRBD1
v_gene: TRBV7-2
j_gene: TRBJ2-7
abundance: once
CDR3nt: TGTGCCAGCAGCCCGACAGGGTTGGCCTACGAGCAGTACTTC
CDR3aa: CASSPTGLAYEQYF

d_gene: NA
v_gene: TRBV5-1
j_gene: TRBJ1-3
abundance: NA
CDR3nt: TGCGCCAGCAGCAATAACGGACACTCTGGAAACACCATATATTTT
CDR3aa: CASSNNGHSGNTIYF